One T cell receptor beta chain is described in this entry. This sample stems from a study of OX40 agonist ivuxolimab in advanced cancers. Sequenced by immunoSEQ multiplex PCR; TCRdb stores in-frame clones only, minus some. The sample consists of about 28,000 clones, about 81% of them appearing once. CDR1 and CDR2 (germline): SEHNR, FQNEAQ (reference sequence). This CDR3 region has 16 residues. J was trimmed by 1 base and V by 4 bases; bases with no gene match: 7. The sample in question was CD4+ or CD8+ T cells sorted from blood, obtained in a trial of the OX40 agonist ivuxolimab. This chain links TRBV7-9 with TRBJ1-2; the match to TRBD1 covers 9 bases. This receptor was taken from an adult with an advanced solid tumor such as melanoma, head and neck, liver or kidney cancer. CDR3 DNA: TGTGCCAGCAGCTCGCCGGGACAGGGACATAACTATGGCTACACCTTC. This codes for CASSSPGQGHNYGYTF.